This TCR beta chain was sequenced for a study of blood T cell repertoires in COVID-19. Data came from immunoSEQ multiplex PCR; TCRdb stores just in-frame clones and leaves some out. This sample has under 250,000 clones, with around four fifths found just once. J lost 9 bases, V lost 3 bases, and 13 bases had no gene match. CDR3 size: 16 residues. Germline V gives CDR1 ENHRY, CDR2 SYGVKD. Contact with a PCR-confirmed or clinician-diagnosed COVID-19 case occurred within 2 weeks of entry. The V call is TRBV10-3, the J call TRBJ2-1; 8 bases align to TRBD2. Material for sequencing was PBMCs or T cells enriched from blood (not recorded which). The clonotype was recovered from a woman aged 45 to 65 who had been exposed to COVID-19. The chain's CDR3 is CAISDPRGLEYSEQFF. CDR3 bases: TGTGCCATCAGTGACCCAAGGGGACTAGAATATAGTGAGCAGTTCTTC.